These 29 T cell receptor beta chains were all obtained from the same sample, sequenced in a study of somatic mutations in cytotoxic T cells in rheumatoid arthritis. The table came from immunoSEQ multiplex PCR; TCRdb's copy has only in-frame clones and leaves some out. Counted here are approximately 14,000 clones, around nine tenths occurring once; the ten biggest clones make up about a sixth. Input material: CD4+ T cells sorted from blood. These receptor sequences come from a man between 65 and 85 years old with rheumatoid arthritis.

The chain has TRBV19 and TRBJ2-3; D possibly corresponds to TRBD2 (6 bases). Per germline, CDR1 LNHDA and CDR2 SQIVND (reference sequence). This CDR3 is built from 13 residues. V lost 8 bases to trimming and J lost 3 bases, with 12 bases between them. The CDR3 reads CASSDRGTDTQYF. For the CDR3, the DNA is TGTGCCAGTTCCGACCGGGGGACAGATACGCAGTATTTT.

This chain connects TRBV9 to TRBJ2-7; 9 nucleotides match TRBD1. After removal of 0 bases from V and 4 bases from J, the junction contained 5 bases not matched to a gene. Germline V gives CDR1 SGDLS, CDR2 YYNGEE. This CDR3 spans 15 amino acids. The CDR3 reads CASSVETGGRYEQYF. DNA of the CDR3: TGTGCCAGCAGCGTAGAGACAGGGGGAAGATACGAGCAGTACTTC.

The rearrangement joins TRBV9 to TRBJ2-7; TRBD1 agrees at 8 bases. The length of the CDR3 is 13 residues. The trim removed 3 bases at V and 6 bases at J, leaving 5 bases unmatched. The germline V gene has CDR1 SGDLS and CDR2 YYNGEE. In nucleotides, the CDR3 is TGTGCCAGCAGCGAGTCGACAGGGGCCGAGCAGTACTTC. Amino acid sequence: CASSESTGAEQYF.

The V and J genes are TRBV9 and TRBJ1-6; D uncertain. There are 16 residues in the CDR3. Trimming took off 3 bases at V and 9 bases at J, with 19 bases between the two ends. Germline V gives CDR1 SGDLS, CDR2 YYNGEE. The CDR3 coding sequence is TGTGCCAGCAGCGCCGGGAGCTCCCCTTTGTTTTCACCCCTCCACTTT. This codes for CASSAGSSPLFSPLHF.

The V and J genes are TRBV29-1 and TRBJ1-4; TRBD1 aligns across 7 bases. From germline, CDR1 is SQVTM and CDR2 ANQGSEA. Trimming took 4 bases from V and 10 from J; bases not matched to a gene: 9. The CDR3 has 13 residues. The DNA of the CDR3 is TGCAGCGTTGGTCGGCAGGGGGACGGAAAACTGTTTTTT. It codes for CSVGRQGDGKLFF. Full variable domain (remainder filled in from reference TRBV29-1 and TRBJ1-4): SAVISQKPSRDICQRGTSLTIQCQVDSQVTMMFWYRQQPGQSLTLIATANQGSEATYESGFVIDKFPISRPNLTFSTLTVSNMSPEDSSIYLCSVGRQGDGKLFFGSGTQLSVL.

The chain employs TRBV28 and TRBJ2-3; a weak D match, TRBD2 (5 bases). Germline V gene sequence: CDR1 MDHEN, CDR2 SYDVKM. The CDR3 consists of 13 residues. Trimming pared 5 bases from V and 0 bases from J, leaving 6 bases between. CDR3 in amino acids: CASSGESTDTQYF. Written as DNA, the CDR3 is TGTGCCAGCAGTGGGGAGAGCACAGATACGCAGTATTTT.

This chain links TRBV6-4 with TRBJ1-1, with D possibly TRBD1 on 5 matching bases. Trimming pared 2 bases from V and 2 bases from J, leaving 9 bases between. This CDR3 has 14 residues. Germline V gene sequence: CDR1 MRHNA, CDR2 SNTAGT. The DNA for the CDR3 is TGTGCCAGCAGTGACACTGACAGAAACACTGAAGCTTTCTTT. Its protein product is CASSDTDRNTEAFF.

The chain recombines TRBV6-5 with TRBJ1-1; D gene unclear. The V end lost 7 bases, the J end lost 4 bases, and 10 bases lay between the germline ends. The CDR3 covers 12 residues. Germline V gene sequence: CDR1 MNHEY, CDR2 SVGAGI. CDR3 region: CASISQLTEAFF. In nucleotides, the CDR3 is TGTGCCAGCATCTCTCAACTCACTGAAGCTTTCTTT.

The CDR3: CASSLTGRNEQFF. The CDR3 DNA is TGTGCCAGCAGCTTAACCGGGAGGAATGAGCAGTTCTTC. V is TRBV7-3 and J is TRBJ2-1, with 7 bases aligning to TRBD2. The J segment lost 7 bases and the V segment lost 0 bases, leaving 0 bases of the junction unmatched. The CDR3 has 13 residues. Germline V gives CDR1 SGHTA, CDR2 FQGTGA.

The chain has TRBV6-6 and TRBJ1-2; D might be TRBD1 (6 bases). Germline V gene sequence: CDR1 MNHNY, CDR2 SVGAGI (reference sequence). V gave up 6 bases and J gave up 4 bases, with 12 bases separating them. The CDR3 loop spans 13 amino acids. This CDR3 is CASRGGIFYGYTF. For the CDR3, the DNA is TGTGCCAGCAGAGGGGGAATCTTCTATGGCTACACCTTC.

This rearrangement joins TRBV11-2 to TRBJ2-3; D is possibly TRBD2 (6 bases). The germline V gene has CDR1 SGHAT and CDR2 FQNNGV. This CDR3 contains 14 residues. V lost 5 bases and J 4 bases, leaving 13 bases between the germline ends. The CDR3 DNA follows: TGTGCCAGCAGCCCAGGAGGGCCTTCAGATACGCAGTATTTT. Protein sequence: CASSPGGPSDTQYF.

The chain is built from TRBV28 and TRBJ2-7; 8 bases align to TRBD1. The germline V gene encodes CDR1 MDHEN and CDR2 SYDVKM. The CDR3 is made up of 16 amino acids. V gave up 6 bases and J gave up 2 bases; unmatched junction bases: 12. CDR3 protein: CASRPTEGTGTYEQYF. CDR3 sequence (DNA): TGTGCCAGCAGACCTACAGAGGGGACAGGTACCTACGAGCAGTACTTC.

This rearrangement joins TRBV6-1 to TRBJ2-7, with D uncertain. Trimming stripped 6 bases from V and 5 bases from J, with 11 bases between. The germline V gene has CDR1 MNHNS and CDR2 SASEGT. This CDR3 region has 12 residues. DNA for the CDR3: TGTGCCAGCAGCGAACTCCCCCACGAGCAGTACTTC. It codes for CASSELPHEQYF.

The chain recombines TRBV7-2 with TRBJ2-1; D remains ambiguous. The ends were cut back, 5 bases at V and 7 bases at J, with 12 bases in the middle. Germline assignment: CDR1 SGHTA and CDR2 FQGNSA. The CDR3 runs to 13 residues. In DNA form, the CDR3 reads TGTGCCAGCAGCCAATTCCTTAGTAATGAGCAGTTCTTC. Residues: CASSQFLSNEQFF.

This chain joins TRBV5-1 and TRBJ2-5, with 12 bases that match TRBD2. The DNA end favors TRBJ2-7, so the J call may be wrong. CDR3 size: 15 residues. Per germline, CDR1 SGHRS and CDR2 YFSETQ. The CDR3 DNA is TGCGCCAGCAGCTCCCTAGCGGGGGGGTTTTACGAGCAGTACTTC. As protein: CASSSLAGGFYEQYF.

The V call is TRBV6-5, the J call TRBJ1-1; D is possibly TRBD1 (6 bases). V gave up 5 bases and J gave up 0 bases, with 10 bases separating them. The CDR3 contains 14 residues. Germline V gene data show CDR1 as MNHEY and CDR2 as SVGAGI. As DNA, the CDR3 is TGTGCCAGCAGTCGGGACACCATGAACACTGAAGCTTTCTTT. Amino acid sequence: CASSRDTMNTEAFF.

This clone was observed a handful of times. Here the CDR3 DNA reads TGTGCCAGCAGCCAAGAGGGACTAGCGGGGGGTGCGGTAGATACGCAGTATTTT. Translated, it gives CASSQEGLAGGAVDTQYF. The chain links TRBV4-2 to TRBJ2-3; 15 nucleotides align to TRBD2. The CDR3 contains 18 residues. J gave up 5 bases and V 0 bases, and 6 bases lay outside the gene matches. Germline V gene sequence: CDR1 LGHNA, CDR2 YNFKEQ.

This clone was counted between two and nine times. This chain uses TRBV6-7 with TRBJ1-3; TRBD1 is a possible D gene (5 bases). TRBV6-7 belongs to the ORF category, with a function that is uncertain. This CDR3 spans 14 amino acids. V lost 2 bases, J lost 6 bases, and 11 bases lay in between. The chain's CDR3 is CASSYATGENTIYF. The CDR3, as DNA: TGTGCCAGCAGTTACGCCACAGGCGAAAACACCATATATTTT.

This chain uses TRBV9 with TRBJ1-2; maybe TRBD1 (5 bases). V dropped 1 base and J dropped 7 bases, with 14 bases sitting between them. This CDR3 region has 14 residues. CDR1 and CDR2 (germline): SGDLS, YYNGEE. The CDR3 spells CASSVLSGGGGYTF. The CDR3 nucleotides read TGTGCCAGCAGCGTATTGTCCGGCGGGGGTGGCTACACCTTC.

This chain joins TRBV11-2 and TRBJ1-1; no clear D. CDR1 is SGHAT, CDR2 FQNNGV, per germline. CDR3 size: 13 residues. Trimming pared 5 bases from V and 4 bases from J, leaving 11 bases between. Here the CDR3 DNA reads TGTGCCAGCAGCCCGACCACGGGCACTGAAGCTTTCTTT. Amino acid sequence: CASSPTTGTEAFF.

The J gene is TRBJ2-3, the V gene TRBV9, with 10 bases identical to TRBD2. This CDR3 contains 17 residues. CDR1 is SGDLS, CDR2 YYNGEE, per germline. V trimming: 0 bases; J trimming: 5 bases; junction bases outside the gene matches: 9. CDR3 sequence: CASSVAGASGGVDTQYF. The CDR3 DNA reads TGTGCCAGCAGCGTAGCCGGCGCTAGCGGGGGCGTAGATACGCAGTATTTT.

The genes are TRBV12-5 and TRBJ2-2, with TRBD2 matching over 15 bases. The J segment lost 5 bases and the V segment lost 1 base, leaving 11 bases of the junction unmatched. The germline V gene has CDR1 LGHNT and CDR2 FRNRAP. The CDR3 has 20 residues. The CDR3 here is CASGLGITGTSGRMTGELFF. The CDR3 DNA reads as TGTGCTAGTGGTTTGGGTATTACCGGGACTAGCGGGAGGATGACCGGGGAGCTGTTTTTT. The full variable domain, its missing parts supplied by reference TRBV12-5 and TRBJ2-2, is DARVTQTPRHKVTEMGQEVTMRCQPILGHNTVFWYRQTMMQGLELLAYFRNRAPLDDSGMPKDRFSAEMPDATLATLKIQPSEPRDSAVYFCASGLGITGTSGRMTGELFFGEGSRLTVL.

This clone came up a few times. The V call is TRBV4-1, the J call TRBJ1-2; 7 nucleotides align to TRBD1. J lost 4 bases, V lost 0 bases, and 8 bases had no gene match. Looked up from germline, CDR1 is MGHRA and CDR2 is YSYEKL. CDR3 length: 16 residues. The CDR3 here is CASSQDLETGRYGYTF. The CDR3 DNA reads TGCGCCAGCAGCCAAGACCTAGAGACAGGGCGCTATGGCTACACCTTC.

This clone turned up a few times. V gene TRBV27 combines with J gene TRBJ1-1; maybe TRBD1 (5 bases). The CDR3 sequence is 11 residues long. V lost 7 bases and J lost 11, with 14 bases in between. CDR1 is MNHEY and CDR2 is SMNVEV in the germline V gene (reference sequence). The CDR3 region is CASIQGFVAFF. The CDR3 nucleotides are TGTGCCAGCATTCAGGGATTCGTGGCTTTCTTT.

The chain joins TRBV5-1 to TRBJ2-3; D might be TRBD2 (7 bases). CDR3 size: 14 residues. The V gene lost 3 bases and the J gene lost 6 bases, with 14 bases spanning the gap. Germline V lookup: CDR1 SGHRS, CDR2 YFSETQ. The CDR3 DNA follows: TGCGCCAGCAGCTATGGAGAGGGGGGGGATACGCAGTATTTT. Protein: CASSYGEGGDTQYF.

This clone was detected once. This rearrangement joins TRBV30 to TRBJ1-5, with 10 bases fitting TRBD1. Trimming removed 4 bases from V and 2 bases from J; junction bases left unmatched: 5. The germline gives CDR1 GTSNPN, CDR2 SVGIG (reference sequence). The CDR3 contains 15 residues. The CDR3 here is CAWTAGTGGNQPQHF. The CDR3 DNA follows: TGTGCCTGGACGGCCGGGACAGGGGGCAATCAGCCCCAGCATTTT.

In this sample, this clone turned up a few times. The V and J genes are TRBV4-1 and TRBJ1-4; D uncertain. Looked up from germline, CDR1 is MGHRA and CDR2 is YSYEKL. Trimming took off 3 bases at V and 7 bases at J, with 12 bases between the two ends. The CDR3 has 14 amino acids. The CDR3 region has the DNA TGCGCCAGCAGCCATCTGTCCGGGAGTGAAAAACTGTTTTTT. Amino acid sequence: CASSHLSGSEKLFF.

This chain joins TRBV19 and TRBJ2-3; 11 bases match TRBD2. V was clipped by 4 bases and J by 1 base; unmatched bases: 7. CDR3 length equals 17 residues. CDR1 LNHDA and CDR2 SQIVND come from the germline V gene (reference sequence). CDR3 bases: TGTGCCAGTAGTACCCGACTAGCGGGACGGGGCACAGATACGCAGTATTTT. This encodes CASSTRLAGRGTDTQYF. The full variable domain, rest sourced from reference TRBV19 and TRBJ2-3, is DGGITQSPKYLFRKEGQNVTLSCEQNLNHDAMYWYRQDPGQGLRLIYYSQIVNDFQKGDIAEGYSVSREKKESFPLTVTSAQKNPTAFYLCASSTRLAGRGTDTQYFGPGTRLTVL.

The chain recombines TRBV6-5 with TRBJ1-5; 7 bases match TRBD1. Germline V gene sequence: CDR1 MNHEY, CDR2 SVGAGI. The V and J ends lost 0 bases and 3 bases, in that order; junction bases with no gene match: 5. The CDR3 totals 16 residues. The CDR3 DNA reads as TGTGCCAGCAGTTACTCCTTGACAGGGAACAATCAGCCCCAGCATTTT. Protein sequence: CASSYSLTGNNQPQHF.